The 14 T cell receptor beta chains below come from one sample, sequenced in a study of T cells in Graves' hyperthyroidism and ophthalmopathy. From RNA transcripts, TCR beta CDR3 regions were amplified. During a first-round RT-PCR of the TCR CDR3, the HTBI primer set was used. One entry per CDR3 protein results from TCRdb running MiXCR on the multiplex PCR reads. This repertoire shows nearly 750,000 distinct CDR3 sequences, about a third found once; its top ten account for around 30%. Sequencing was carried out using blood. The receptors come from a woman in her 40s with Graves' hyperthyroidism.

At least ten counts were recorded for this clonotype. This chain connects TRBV11-2 to TRBJ1-2; a possible D gene is TRBD1 (5 bases). The CDR3 has 13 amino acids. Trimming left V 6 bases short and J 5 bases short, with 13 bases between. Germline CDR1 SGHAT, CDR2 FQNNGV. CDR3: CASSSGLEYGYTF. CDR3 DNA: TGTGCCAGCAGTTCAGGGTTAGAGTATGGCTACACCTTC.

The J gene is TRBJ1-5, the V gene TRBV4-1; TRBD1 might be the D (6 bases). Germline assignment: CDR1 MGHRA and CDR2 YSYEKL. This CDR3 has 16 amino acids. V dropped 4 bases and J dropped 3 bases, with 16 bases sitting between them. CDR3 DNA sequence: TGCGCCAGCAGCCCCATCAGGGGAGGGCTCAATCAGCCCCAGCATTTT. Residues: CASSPIRGGLNQPQHF.

This clonotype showed up just a few times. V usage is TRBV11-3 and J usage is TRBJ2-2, with TRBD1 identical over 9 bases. Per germline, CDR1 SGHNT and CDR2 YENEEA. The CDR3 is 17 residues long. Trimming removed 0 bases from V and 6 bases from J; junction bases left unmatched: 8. The CDR3 is CASSLDGTGFSAGELFF. In nucleotides, the CDR3 is TGTGCCAGCAGCTTAGATGGGACAGGGTTTTCGGCCGGGGAGCTGTTTTTT.

The chain employs TRBV7-9 and TRBJ2-5, with 16 bases that match TRBD2. The CDR3 sequence is 17 residues long. V shed 5 bases, J shed 4 bases, and the junction held 7 bases outside the gene matches. Per the germline V gene, CDR1 is SEHNR and CDR2 is FQNEAQ (reference sequence). In DNA form, the CDR3 reads TGTGCCAGCAGCCTAGGGACTAGCGGGGGGGCCTCAGAGACCCAGTACTTC. It is translated as CASSLGTSGGASETQYF.

With respect to this clonotype: A read error is possible here, since a much larger clone lies one base away. The rearrangement uses TRBV11-2 and TRBJ1-6, with 7 bases fitting TRBD1. This CDR3 contains 16 residues. After removal of 7 bases from V and 10 bases from J, the junction contained 16 bases not matched to a gene. The germline gives CDR1 SGHAT, CDR2 FQNNGV. CDR3 amino acids: CASTQGVGRAKSPLHF. For the CDR3, the DNA is TGTGCCAGCACCCAGGGGGTGGGCAGGGCAAAATCACCCCTCCACTTT. The full variable domain, rest sourced from reference TRBV11-2 and TRBJ1-6, is EAGVAQSPRYKIIEKRQSVAFWCNPISGHATLYWYQQILGQGPKLLIQFQNNGVVDDSQLPKDRFSAERLKGVDSTLKIQPAKLEDSAVYLCASTQGVGRAKSPLHFGNGTRLTVT.

The J gene is TRBJ2-7, the V gene TRBV9; possible D gene TRBD2, 6 bases. The CDR3 covers 14 residues. V shed 4 bases and J shed 5 bases, with 16 bases lying between them. The V gene's germline CDR1 is SGDLS and CDR2 YYNGEE. The CDR3 here is CASSPRTKLDEQYF. The CDR3 DNA reads as TGTGCCAGCAGCCCGCGGACTAAATTGGACGAGCAGTACTTC.

As concerns this clonotype: Mismatch with germline at one junction end may stem from a read error. This chain joins TRBV14 and TRBJ2-3; D is perhaps TRBD2 (5 bases). The germline CDR1 and CDR2 sequences are SGHDN and FVKESK. This CDR3 comprises 10 residues. The DNA of the CDR3 is TGTGCCAGCAGCCAAGAAGCGAGGGCCTTT. Amino acids: CASSQEARAF.

Concerning this clonotype: Germline and junction disagree at one end, which may indicate a read error. This rearrangement joins TRBV12-3 or TRBV12-4 to TRBJ1-1; D ambiguous. The CDR3 extends over 13 amino acids. The CDR3 here is CASSLSANTEALF. The CDR3 DNA reads as TGTGCCAGCAGTTTATCAGCGAACACTGAAGCTCTCTTT.

The chain is built from TRBV6-5 and TRBJ1-2; D perhaps matches TRBD1 (5 bases). V gave up 5 bases and J gave up 2 bases, with 21 bases separating them. This CDR3 spans 17 amino acids. Germline lookup yields CDR1 MNHEY and CDR2 SVGAGI. The CDR3 here is CASSTDHLTDLNYGYTF. The CDR3 DNA follows: TGTGCCAGCAGTACCGACCACTTGACAGACCTGAACTATGGCTACACCTTC.

A remark on this clonotype: This is likely a read error, given that the CDR3 carries no conserved phenylalanine or tryptophan at its end. No DNA is shown, since the ends of the CDR3 on it are uncertain; the CDR3 is the one TCRdb lists. CDR3 residues: CATSRDRAESSYNSPLQG. J is TRBJ1-6 and V is TRBV15. Germline V gene lookup returns CDR1 LNHNV and CDR2 YYDKDF (reference sequence). From its first to its last residue, the CDR3 has 18 amino acids.

Many counts were recorded for this clonotype. Its ends do not fully match the called genes, so a read error is possible. This chain connects TRBV12-3 or TRBV12-4 to TRBJ1-5; D is undetermined. The CDR3 totals 14 residues. This chain's CDR3 is CASSLGNSNQPQHF. DNA of the CDR3: TGTGCCAGCAGCTTAGGCAATAGCAATCAGCCCCAGCATTTT.

The table lists this clonotype with a count of one. The chain employs TRBV7-9 and TRBJ2-7; 11 nucleotides align to TRBD1. Trimming cost V 0 bases and J 6 bases; bases outside gene matches: 7. This CDR3 has 16 residues. Germline V CDR1 and CDR2: SEHNR, FQNEAQ (reference sequence). The CDR3 DNA is TGTGCCAGCAGCTTAGCCCGGAGGACAGGGGGCGGCGAGCAGTACTTC. It encodes CASSLARRTGGGEQYF.

The J gene is TRBJ2-5, the V gene TRBV2; D remains unclear. Germline-derived CDR1 and CDR2 are SNHLY and FYNNEI. V shed 4 bases and J shed 6 bases, with 15 bases lying between them. CDR3 length: 14 residues. The CDR3 loop is CASSGAKVAKTQYF. Here the CDR3 DNA reads TGTGCCAGCAGTGGGGCGAAGGTAGCAAAGACCCAGTACTTC.

This clonotype was picked up a small number of times. The V and J genes are TRBV12-3 or TRBV12-4 and TRBJ1-2, with 9 bases aligning to TRBD1. The V segment lost 6 bases and the J segment 5 bases; nucleotides outside the gene matches: 7. This CDR3 region has 14 residues. The CDR3 coding sequence is TGTGCCAGCAGACCCCGGGACAGGGTATATGGCTACACCTTC. Amino acid sequence: CASRPRDRVYGYTF.